Given below is one TCR beta chain in context. This clonotype is characterized as medium-sized (0.01 to 0.1%). Its recognized antigen is unknown. No base quality information exists; no much larger clone differs at one position. The germline V gene gives CDR1 as ENHRY and CDR2 as SYGVKD. The V end loses 0 bases and the J end loses 2 bases, and a stretch of 7 bases separates them. Its CDR3 holds 14 amino acids, cysteine through phenylalanine. CDR3 DNA is the only sequence kept; it has 42 bases, read in frame from the first base. This record belongs to a study of liver allograft versus peripheral blood T cells (dated by TCRdb to about 2020). Describing the broader study: The study compared the T cell receptor repertoires present in transplanted livers with the repertoires present in the peripheral blood of liver transplant recipients. Results the study describes overall, beyond this receptor: The T cell receptor repertoires within liver allografts were reported to be different from the T cell receptor repertoires detected in peripheral blood.

The sequencer listed for this sample is Illumina MiSeq. Starting from the raw public reads, TCRdb applied fastp trimming at Q25, assembled clones with MiXCR and retained in-frame beta chains. Every distinct CDR3 protein forms one entry, paired with its most common genes and DNA. This sample holds about 10,000 distinct CDR3 sequences; roughly 20% were observed only once. The top ten hold 5.4% of the sample. The V and J genes are TRBV10-3 and TRBJ2-5, with TRBD2 perhaps the D gene, on 5 matching bases. The receptor's source is a human patient who had a liver transplant. After a transplant, the donor of the graft may account for some T cells. The CDR3 protein: CAISESLAQETQYF. In nucleotides, the sequence is TGTGCCATCAGTGAGTCGCTAGCTCAAGAGACCCAGTACTTC.